This TCR beta chain is from a study of OX40 agonist ivuxolimab in advanced cancers. The study's findings and limits: Mean expanded clone counts were higher in CD8+ than CD4+ T cells.

At cycle 4 day 1, cycle 7 day 1, and baseline, blood was sampled. Germline V gives CDR1 SGHKS, CDR2 YYEKEE (reference sequence). The CDR3 consists of 16 residues. The V end was cut by 3 bases, the J end by 5 bases, with 20 bases between. Worth noting for this clone: Its antigen is as yet unknown.

The repertoire was sequenced with immunoSEQ multiplex PCR; TCRdb's copy has only in-frame clones and lacks some. This table has about 73,000 clones, about 90% appearing once. This TCR derives from an adult with an advanced solid tumor such as melanoma, head and neck, liver or kidney cancer. Sequenced here: CD4+ or CD8+ T cells sorted from blood, sampled in a trial of the OX40 agonist ivuxolimab. The gene calls are TRBV5-5 and TRBJ1-1; D is perhaps TRBD1 (6 bases). CDR3 protein: CASSWTGGRESTEAFF. Here the CDR3 DNA reads TGTGCCAGCAGCTGGACCGGGGGCAGGGAGAGTACTGAAGCTTTCTTT.